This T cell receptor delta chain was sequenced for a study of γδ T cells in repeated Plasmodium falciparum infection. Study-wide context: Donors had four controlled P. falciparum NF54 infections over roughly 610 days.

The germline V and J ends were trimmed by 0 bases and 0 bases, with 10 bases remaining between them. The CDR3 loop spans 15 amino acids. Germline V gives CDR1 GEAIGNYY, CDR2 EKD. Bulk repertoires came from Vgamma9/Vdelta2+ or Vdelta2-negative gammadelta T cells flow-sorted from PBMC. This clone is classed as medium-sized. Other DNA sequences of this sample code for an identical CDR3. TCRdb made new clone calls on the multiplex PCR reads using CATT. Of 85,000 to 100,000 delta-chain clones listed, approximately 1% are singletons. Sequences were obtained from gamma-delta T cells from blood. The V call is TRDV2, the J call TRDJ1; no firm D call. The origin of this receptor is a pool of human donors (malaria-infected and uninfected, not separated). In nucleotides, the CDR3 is TGTGCCTGTGACACCGCATCCCGTAACACCGATAAACTCATCTTT. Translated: CACDTASRNTDKLIF.